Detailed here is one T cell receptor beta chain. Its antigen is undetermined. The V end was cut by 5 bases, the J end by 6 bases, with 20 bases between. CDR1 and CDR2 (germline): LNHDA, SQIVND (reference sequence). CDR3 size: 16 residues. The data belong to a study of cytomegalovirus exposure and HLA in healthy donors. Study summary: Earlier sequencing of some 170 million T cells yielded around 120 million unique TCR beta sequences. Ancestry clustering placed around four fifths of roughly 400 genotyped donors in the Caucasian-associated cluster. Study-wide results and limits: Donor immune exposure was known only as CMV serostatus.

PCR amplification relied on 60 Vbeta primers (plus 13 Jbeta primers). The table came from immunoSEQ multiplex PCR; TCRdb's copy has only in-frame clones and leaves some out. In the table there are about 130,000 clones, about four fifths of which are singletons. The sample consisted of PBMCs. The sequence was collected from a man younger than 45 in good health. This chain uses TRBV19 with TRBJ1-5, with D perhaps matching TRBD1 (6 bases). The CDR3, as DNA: TGTGCCAGTAGTTTGGACAGCTCCAACTATTTTCAGCCCCAGCATTTT. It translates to CASSLDSSNYFQPQHF.